Listed below are T cell receptor beta chains from one sample, sequenced in a study of T cell clonotyping in hematopoietic cell transplantation. TCRdb keeps only in-frame clones here, not all; method: immunoSEQ multiplex PCR. Here the sample spans 10,000 to 15,000 clones, less than 75% being singletons. The sequencing here drew on peripheral blood mononuclear cells, taken 180 days after allogeneic stem cell transplant. These receptors were taken from a male patient over 55 who had an allogeneic stem cell transplant from an unrelated donor, so the T cells may come from the graft donor. Some clones in this sample may be carry-over from other donors' samples. Both conserved end residues are part of each CDR3.

CASSLQGGYNQPQHF	TRBJ1-5	TRBV27
CAWVVNTEAFF	TRBJ1-1	TRBV30
CASSYGPGTVEQYF	TRBJ2-7	TRBV6-6
CAWRGPRVYGYTF	TRBJ1-2	TRBV30
CAWSLPGTGAKSKLFF	TRBJ1-4	TRBV30
CASSGVGAFSSEQYF	TRBJ2-7	TRBV25-1
CASSSLRTSQETQYF	TRBJ2-5	TRBV19
CASRPRTGHEQFF	TRBJ2-1	TRBV6-6
CASSILGEGNQPQHF	TRBJ1-5	TRBV19
CASSSGTPTNEKLFF	TRBJ1-4	TRBV5-1
CASSVTTGPTLYGYTF	TRBJ1-2	TRBV9
CASSFPGLAGAPNTGELFF	TRBJ2-2	TRBV11-2
CASSLEGRFTGELFF	TRBJ2-2	TRBV5-1
CASSLRRGRDFDGELFF	TRBJ2-2	TRBV5-6
CASSYRDRGNTEAFF	TRBJ1-1	TRBV6-5
CAISEARRGLSGYTF	TRBJ1-2	TRBV10-3